The 15 T cell receptor beta chains reported below all come from one sample, sequenced in a study of blood T cell repertoires in COVID-19. Libraries were prepared by immunoSEQ multiplex PCR; TCRdb keeps only in-frame clonotypes and omits some of them. Here the sample spans 280,000 or so clones, roughly 89% being singletons. The sample was PBMCs or T cells enriched from blood (not recorded which). The receptors were sampled from a woman aged 45-60 years who had been exposed to COVID-19.

The chain links TRBV27 to TRBJ1-2, with D perhaps matching TRBD1 (5 bases). Deletions cut 6 bases from V and 5 bases from J, with 10 bases between. Germline loops: CDR1 MNHEY, CDR2 SMNVEV (reference sequence). CDR3 length: 12 residues. The chain's CDR3 is CASRGLGYGYTF. As DNA, the CDR3 is TGTGCCAGCAGGGGGCTGGGGTATGGCTACACCTTC.

The chain links TRBV7-2 to TRBJ2-2, with TRBD1 identical over 10 bases. Per germline, CDR1 SGHTA and CDR2 FQGNSA. The V gene end was trimmed by 5 bases and the J gene end by 6 bases; junction bases not matched to a gene: 6. The length of the CDR3 is 15 residues. CDR3 sequence: CASSLGTGVAGELFF. The CDR3 DNA is TGTGCCAGCAGCCTAGGGACAGGGGTGGCCGGGGAGCTGTTTTTT. Complete variable domain (other parts from reference TRBV7-2 and TRBJ2-2): GAGVSQSPSNKVTEKGKDVELRCDPISGHTALYWYRQSLGQGLEFLIYFQGNSAPDKSGLPSDRFSAERTGGSVSTLTIQRTQQEDSAVYLCASSLGTGVAGELFFGEGSRLTVL.

The chain employs TRBV28 and TRBJ2-5, with TRBD2 matching over 13 bases. The CDR3 has 17 amino acids. V lost 6 bases, J lost 0 bases, and 7 bases stayed unmatched. The V gene's germline CDR1 is MDHEN and CDR2 SYDVKM. As DNA, the CDR3 is TGTGCCAGCAGCCAGACTAGCGGGGGGCTCAACCAAGAGACCCAGTACTTC. This encodes CASSQTSGGLNQETQYF. The variable domain in full, with the rest retrieved from reference TRBV28 and TRBJ2-5, is DVKVTQSSRYLVKRTGEKVFLECVQDMDHENMFWYRQDPGLGLRLIYFSYDVKMKEKGDIPEGYSVSREKKERFSLILESASTNQTSMYLCASSQTSGGLNQETQYFGPGTRLLVL.

The chain uses TRBV27 and TRBJ2-7; 7 bases are shared with TRBD1. CDR1 MNHEY and CDR2 SMNVEV come from the germline V gene (reference sequence). The CDR3 is made up of 14 amino acids. V was pared by 6 bases and J by 2 bases, with 7 bases of the junction left unmatched. CDR3 region: CASRNDRVPYEQYF. In DNA form, the CDR3 reads TGTGCCAGCAGAAACGACAGGGTCCCCTACGAGCAGTACTTC.

The CDR3 spells CASSPPGMRDTDTQYF. Written as DNA, the CDR3 is TGTGCCAGCTCACCACCGGGAATGAGGGACACAGATACGCAGTATTTT. This chain connects TRBV18 to TRBJ2-3, with D possibly matching TRBD2 (5 bases). Trimming took 0 bases from V and 2 from J, leaving 12 bases between them. Germline values: CDR1 KGHSH, CDR2 LQKENI. This CDR3 is built from 16 residues.

V gene TRBV5-1 combines with J gene TRBJ1-5; perhaps TRBD1 as D (5 bases). Trimming removed 0 bases at V and 4 bases at J, with 11 bases between. CDR3 length equals 15 residues. CDR1 is SGHRS, CDR2 YFSETQ, per germline. CDR3 residues: CASSLAGGENQPQHF. CDR3 nucleotides: TGCGCCAGCAGCTTGGCTGGAGGGGAGAATCAGCCCCAGCATTTT.

The V and J genes are TRBV4-1 and TRBJ2-1, with a possible D match to TRBD1 (6 bases). V was clipped by 3 bases and J by 0 bases, with 6 bases between them. The germline CDR1 and CDR2 sequences are MGHRA and YSYEKL. The CDR3 sequence is 14 residues long. CDR3 nucleotides: TGCGCCAGCAGCCAGGGGGCCTCCTACAATGAGCAGTTCTTC. Translating gives CASSQGASYNEQFF.

The gene calls are TRBV4-1 and TRBJ2-1; TRBD2 matches 10 bases. Germline V lookup: CDR1 MGHRA, CDR2 YSYEKL. CDR3 length: 18 amino acids. V lost 0 bases, J lost 4 bases, and 9 bases stayed unmatched. This CDR3 is CASSQELGLAGAYNEQFF. The DNA of the CDR3 is TGCGCCAGCAGCCAAGAGTTGGGCCTAGCGGGGGCGTACAATGAGCAGTTCTTC.

This clone has only a few counts. The chain is built from TRBV19 and TRBJ2-3; D is ambiguous. Trimming took off 6 bases at V and 2 bases at J, with 15 bases between the two ends. CDR1 is LNHDA, CDR2 SQIVND, per germline (reference sequence). The CDR3 runs 15 residues. The CDR3 sequence is CASSPLLSITDTQYF. The CDR3 nucleotides are TGTGCCAGTAGCCCCCTTTTGAGCATCACAGATACGCAGTATTTT.

The chain has TRBV6-5 and TRBJ2-7; D might be TRBD1 (6 bases). CDR1 MNHEY and CDR2 SVGAGI come from the germline V gene. V lost 5 bases and J 6 bases, leaving 11 bases between the germline ends. The CDR3 covers 12 residues. CDR3 sequence: CASSTTGLEQYF. CDR3 in DNA: TGTGCCAGCAGTACAACAGGGCTCGAGCAGTACTTC.

This clone was observed once. The chain links TRBV11-2 to TRBJ2-1; D might be TRBD2 (5 bases). V was cut by 8 bases and J by 6 bases, with 17 bases left in between. CDR1 and CDR2 (germline): SGHAT, FQNNGV. The CDR3 has 14 residues. The chain's CDR3 is CASQIGSRGNEQFF. The CDR3 DNA reads as TGTGCCAGCCAGATTGGATCTCGGGGCAATGAGCAGTTCTTC.

V and J are TRBV12-3 or TRBV12-4 and TRBJ1-2, with D unclear. Trimming pared 3 bases from V and 5 bases from J, leaving 10 bases between. This CDR3 is built from 13 residues. This chain's CDR3 is CASSFGSFYGYTF. CDR3 nucleotides: TGTGCCAGCAGTTTCGGTTCGTTTTATGGCTACACCTTC.

V gene TRBV27 combines with J gene TRBJ2-3; possibly TRBD2 for D (6 bases). The CDR3 has 16 residues. Germline CDR1 and CDR2: MNHEY and SMNVEV (reference sequence). Trimming took off 5 bases at V and 0 bases at J, with 15 bases between the two ends. The CDR3 protein is CASSPLPGDSTDTQYF. The CDR3 DNA reads as TGTGCCAGCAGTCCACTCCCGGGGGATAGCACAGATACGCAGTATTTT.

The chain employs TRBV5-1 and TRBJ1-2; D perhaps matches TRBD1 (6 bases). V was cut by 0 bases and J by 4 bases, with 16 bases left in between. Germline-derived CDR1 and CDR2 are SGHRS and YFSETQ. The CDR3 is 16 amino acids. The CDR3 DNA reads as TGCGCCAGCAGCTTGGAACTTCCCAGGACAGCCTATGGCTACACCTTC. Its protein product is CASSLELPRTAYGYTF.

The V gene is TRBV10-3, the J gene TRBJ2-7, with D unclear. The CDR3 totals 12 residues. V was pared by 5 bases and J by 0 bases, with 5 bases between. Germline V gives CDR1 ENHRY, CDR2 SYGVKD. The CDR3 sequence is CAISPGSYEQYF. CDR3 DNA sequence: TGTGCCATCAGTCCAGGCTCCTACGAGCAGTACTTC.